This T cell receptor (beta chain) was recorded in a study of shared clonotypes between healthy human individuals. The CDR3 consists of 13 residues. The V gene's germline CDR1 is SGHKS and CDR2 YYEKEE (reference sequence). V was clipped by 0 bases and J by 5 bases, with 6 bases between them. A word on this clone: The identical CDR3 is also encoded by other nucleotide sequences in the sample.

The method was immunoSEQ multiplex PCR; TCRdb's version includes in-frame clones alone and lacks a portion of them. The profile shows 330,000 or so clones, roughly 80% of them singletons. Material: memory CD4+ T cells sorted from blood. This sample's subset: CD45RA-negative fraction. The chain carries TRBV5-5 and TRBJ1-5; D ambiguous. This TCR was recovered from a young man in good health. CDR3 amino acids: CASSLGEDQPQHF. CDR3 DNA: TGTGCCAGCAGCTTGGGAGAGGATCAGCCCCAGCATTTT.